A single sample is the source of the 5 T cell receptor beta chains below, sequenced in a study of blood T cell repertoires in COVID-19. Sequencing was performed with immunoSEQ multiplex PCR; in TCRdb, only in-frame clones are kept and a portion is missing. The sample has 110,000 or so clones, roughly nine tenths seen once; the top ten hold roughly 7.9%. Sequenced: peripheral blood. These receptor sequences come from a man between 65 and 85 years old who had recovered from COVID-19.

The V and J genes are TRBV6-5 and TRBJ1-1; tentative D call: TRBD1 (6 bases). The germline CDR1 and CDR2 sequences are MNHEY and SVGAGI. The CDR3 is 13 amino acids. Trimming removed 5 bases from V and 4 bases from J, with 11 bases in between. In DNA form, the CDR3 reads TGTGCCAGCAGTAAGGCACAGGGCACTGAAGCTTTCTTT. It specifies CASSKAQGTEAFF.

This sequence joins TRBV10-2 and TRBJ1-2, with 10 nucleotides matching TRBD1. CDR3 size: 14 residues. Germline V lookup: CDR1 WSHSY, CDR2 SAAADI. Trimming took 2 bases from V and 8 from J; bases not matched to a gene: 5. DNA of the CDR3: TGCGCCAGCAGTGAGGGACAGGGGGTCGGAGGCTACACCTTC. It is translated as CASSEGQGVGGYTF.

The CDR3 spells CAISESKATTDTQYF. The CDR3 DNA follows: TGTGCCATCAGTGAGTCGAAGGCGACAACGGATACGCAGTATTTT. The chain joins TRBV10-3 to TRBJ2-3; no clear D. CDR3 length: 15 residues. Deletions cut 0 bases from V and 6 bases from J, with 13 bases between. In germline, CDR1 is ENHRY, CDR2 SYGVKD.

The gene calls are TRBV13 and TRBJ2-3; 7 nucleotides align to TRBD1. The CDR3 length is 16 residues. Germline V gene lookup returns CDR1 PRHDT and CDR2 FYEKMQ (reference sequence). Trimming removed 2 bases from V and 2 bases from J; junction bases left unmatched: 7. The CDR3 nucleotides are TGTGCCAGCAGCTTAACATTAGGACAGGCCACAGATACGCAGTATTTT. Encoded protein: CASSLTLGQATDTQYF.

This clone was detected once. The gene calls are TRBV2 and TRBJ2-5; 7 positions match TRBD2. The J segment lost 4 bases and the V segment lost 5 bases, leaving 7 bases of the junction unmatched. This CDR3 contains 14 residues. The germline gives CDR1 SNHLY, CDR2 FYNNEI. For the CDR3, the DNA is TGTGCCAGCAGTAGCTATGGCGGGGGAGAGACCCAGTACTTC. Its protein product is CASSSYGGGETQYF.